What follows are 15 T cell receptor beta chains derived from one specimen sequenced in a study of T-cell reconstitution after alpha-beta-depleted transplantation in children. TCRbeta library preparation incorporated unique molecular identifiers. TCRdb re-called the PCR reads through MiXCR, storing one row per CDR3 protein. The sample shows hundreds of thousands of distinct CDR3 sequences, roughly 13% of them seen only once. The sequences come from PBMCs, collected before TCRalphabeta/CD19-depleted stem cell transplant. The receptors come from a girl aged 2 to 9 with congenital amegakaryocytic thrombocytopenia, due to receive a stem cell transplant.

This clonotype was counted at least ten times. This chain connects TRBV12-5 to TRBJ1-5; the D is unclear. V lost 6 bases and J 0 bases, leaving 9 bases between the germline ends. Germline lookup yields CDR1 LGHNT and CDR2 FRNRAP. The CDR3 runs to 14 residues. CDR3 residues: CASGQDGSNQPQHF. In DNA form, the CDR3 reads TGTGCTAGTGGCCAGGACGGTAGCAATCAGCCCCAGCATTTT.

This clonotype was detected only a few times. The CDR3 DNA sequence: TGCGCCAGCAGCTCCCGGGACCTCCGGCTCGGGGAGCTGTTTTTT. Encoded protein: CASSSRDLRLGELFF. The chain recombines TRBV5-1 with TRBJ2-2; the D gene could be TRBD1 or TRBD2 (5 bases each). This CDR3 has 15 residues. The germline V and J ends were trimmed by 3 bases and 7 bases, with 16 bases remaining between them. Germline V lookup: CDR1 SGHRS, CDR2 YFSETQ.

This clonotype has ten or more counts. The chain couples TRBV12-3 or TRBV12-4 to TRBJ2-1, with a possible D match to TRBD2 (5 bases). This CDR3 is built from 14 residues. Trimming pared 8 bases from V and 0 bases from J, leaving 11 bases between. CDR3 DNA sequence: TGTGCCAGCGTTCCTACTAGCTCCTACAATGAGCAGTTCTTC. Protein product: CASVPTSSYNEQFF.

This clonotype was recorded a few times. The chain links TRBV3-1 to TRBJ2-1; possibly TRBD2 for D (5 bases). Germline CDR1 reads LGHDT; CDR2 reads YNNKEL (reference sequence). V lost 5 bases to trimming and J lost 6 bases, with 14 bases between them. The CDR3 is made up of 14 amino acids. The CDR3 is CASSDRDPSNEQFF. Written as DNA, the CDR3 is TGTGCCAGCAGCGACCGGGATCCATCCAATGAGCAGTTCTTC.

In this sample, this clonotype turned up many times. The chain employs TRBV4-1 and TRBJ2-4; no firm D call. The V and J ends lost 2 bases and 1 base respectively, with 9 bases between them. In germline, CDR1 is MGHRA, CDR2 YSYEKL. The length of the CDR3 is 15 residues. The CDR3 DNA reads TGCGCCAGCAGCCAACCTGTGAAGGCCAAAAACATTCAGTACTTC. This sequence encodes CASSQPVKAKNIQYF.

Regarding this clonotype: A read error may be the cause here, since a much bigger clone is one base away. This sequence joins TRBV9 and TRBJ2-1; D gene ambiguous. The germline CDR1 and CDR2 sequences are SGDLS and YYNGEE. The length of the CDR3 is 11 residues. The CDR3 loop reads CACSSRREQFF. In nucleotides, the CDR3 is TGTGCCTGCAGCTCCAGACGCGAGCAGTTCTTC.

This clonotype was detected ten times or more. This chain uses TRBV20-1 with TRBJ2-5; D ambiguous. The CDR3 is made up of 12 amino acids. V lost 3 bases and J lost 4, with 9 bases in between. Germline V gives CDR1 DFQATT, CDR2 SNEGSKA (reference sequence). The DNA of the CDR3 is TGCAGTGCTAGGGTGCTTGGAGAGACCCAGTACTTC. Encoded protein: CSARVLGETQYF.

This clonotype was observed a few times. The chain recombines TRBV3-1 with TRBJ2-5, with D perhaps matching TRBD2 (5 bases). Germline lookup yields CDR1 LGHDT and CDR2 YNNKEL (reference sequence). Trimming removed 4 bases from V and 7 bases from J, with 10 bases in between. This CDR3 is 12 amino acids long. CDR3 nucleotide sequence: TGTGCCAGCAGCCCGGGGTTACGGACCCAGTACTTC. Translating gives CASSPGLRTQYF.

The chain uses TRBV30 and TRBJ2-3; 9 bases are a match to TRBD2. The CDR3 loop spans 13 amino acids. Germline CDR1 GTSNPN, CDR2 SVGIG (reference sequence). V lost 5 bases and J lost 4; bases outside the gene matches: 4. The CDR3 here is CAWGGLAPDTQYF. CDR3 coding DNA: TGTGCCTGGGGGGGACTAGCTCCAGATACGCAGTATTTT.

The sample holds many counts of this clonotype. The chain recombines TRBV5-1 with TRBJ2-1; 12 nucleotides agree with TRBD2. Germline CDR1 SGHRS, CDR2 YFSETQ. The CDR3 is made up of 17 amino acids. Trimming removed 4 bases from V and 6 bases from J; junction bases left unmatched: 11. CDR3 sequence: CASSAEATSGSVNEQFF. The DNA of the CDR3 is TGCGCCAGCAGCGCCGAAGCGACTAGCGGGAGTGTCAATGAGCAGTTCTTC.

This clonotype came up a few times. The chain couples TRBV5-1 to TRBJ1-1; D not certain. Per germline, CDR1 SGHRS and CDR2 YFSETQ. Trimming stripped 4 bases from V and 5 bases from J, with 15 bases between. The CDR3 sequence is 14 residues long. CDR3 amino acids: CASSAPTQMTEAFF. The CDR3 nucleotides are TGCGCCAGCAGCGCCCCAACGCAGATGACTGAAGCTTTCTTT. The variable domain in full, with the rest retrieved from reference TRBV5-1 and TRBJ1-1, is KAGVTQTPRYLIKTRGQQVTLSCSPISGHRSVSWYQQTPGQGLQFLFEYFSETQRNKGNFPGRFSGRQFSNSRSEMNVSTLELGDSALYLCASSAPTQMTEAFFGQGTRLTVV.

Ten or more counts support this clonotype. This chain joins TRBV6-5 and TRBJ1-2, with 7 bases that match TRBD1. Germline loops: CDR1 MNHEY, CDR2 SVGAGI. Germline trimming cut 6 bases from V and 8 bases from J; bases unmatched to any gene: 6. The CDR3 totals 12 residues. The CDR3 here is CASSFTGEGYTF. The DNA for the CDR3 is TGTGCCAGCAGCTTCACAGGGGAAGGCTACACCTTC.

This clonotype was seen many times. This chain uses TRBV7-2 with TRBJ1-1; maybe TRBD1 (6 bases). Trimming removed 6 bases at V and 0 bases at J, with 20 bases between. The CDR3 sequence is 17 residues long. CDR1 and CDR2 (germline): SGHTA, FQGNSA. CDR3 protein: CASRSTGRLQMNTEAFF. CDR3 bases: TGTGCCAGCAGGTCCACAGGGCGCCTGCAAATGAACACTGAAGCTTTCTTT.

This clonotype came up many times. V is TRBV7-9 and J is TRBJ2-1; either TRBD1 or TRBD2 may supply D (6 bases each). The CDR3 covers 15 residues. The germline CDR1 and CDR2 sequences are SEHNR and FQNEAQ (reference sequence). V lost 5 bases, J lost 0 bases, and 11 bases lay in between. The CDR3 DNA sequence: TGTGCCAGCAGCCGGAGGGGGAGCTCCTACAATGAGCAGTTCTTC. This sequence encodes CASSRRGSSYNEQFF.

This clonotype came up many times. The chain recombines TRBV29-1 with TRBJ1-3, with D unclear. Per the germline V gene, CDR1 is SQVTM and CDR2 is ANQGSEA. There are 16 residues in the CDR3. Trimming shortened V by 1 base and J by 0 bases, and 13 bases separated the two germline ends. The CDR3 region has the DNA TGCAGCGTTGAAGTCGGCAGGATGGGCTCTGGAAACACCATATATTTT. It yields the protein CSVEVGRMGSGNTIYF.